This T cell receptor beta chain was obtained from a study of cytomegalovirus exposure and HLA in healthy donors. Whole-study findings and limits: Reportedly, fewer N-insertions than the roughly 700-donor mean appeared in an Asian-associated ancestry cluster in a later analysis.

Germline CDR1 reads MGHRA; CDR2 reads YSYEKL. The CDR3 covers 17 residues. Losses at the gene ends were 5 bases for V and 0 bases for J; bases not matched to a gene: 8. The PCR made use of 60 Vbeta and 13 Jbeta primers. Data came from immunoSEQ multiplex PCR; TCRdb stores just in-frame clones and leaves some out. This table holds some 200,000 clones, 75% to 90% found once. As regards this clone: Its antigen is still unknown.

The chain joins TRBV4-1 to TRBJ2-3; 10 bases align to TRBD2. The clonotype was recovered from a woman in her forties or fifties in good health and CMV-seropositive. Sequencing was performed on PBMCs. For the CDR3, the DNA is TGCGCCAGCAGCAGCCGAAGCGGGGGGGTGAGCACAGATACGCAGTATTTT. It yields the protein CASSSRSGGVSTDTQYF.